The rows below give T cell receptor beta chains drawn from one sample of a study of blood T cell repertoires in COVID-19. The table came from immunoSEQ multiplex PCR; TCRdb's copy has only in-frame clones and leaves some out. The sample shows approximately 170,000 clones, approximately 84% of them seen only once. The sample taken for sequencing was PBMCs or T cells enriched from blood (not recorded which). These receptors were collected from a woman aged 30 to 39 who had recovered from COVID-19. The CDR3 runs from the conserved cysteine through the conserved F or W. D genes are given only for firm matches. Clone size is given for some rows only: seen once, a few or many times, or a class if the clone is expanded.

d_gene: TRBD1; v_gene: TRBV19; j_gene: TRBJ1-2; abundance: few; CDR3aa: CASLPRTGYGYTF; CDR3nt: TGTGCCAGCTTGCCCCGGACAGGCTATGGCTACACCTTC
d_gene: .; v_gene: TRBV28; j_gene: TRBJ1-2; abundance: .; CDR3aa: CASSEGNDGYTF; CDR3nt: TGTGCCAGCAGTGAGGGAAATGATGGCTACACCTTC
d_gene: TRBD1; v_gene: TRBV5-1; j_gene: TRBJ2-5; abundance: .; CDR3aa: CASNPGGQETQYF; CDR3nt: TGCGCCAGCAATCCAGGGGGACAAGAGACCCAGTACTTC
d_gene: TRBD2; v_gene: TRBV5-1; j_gene: TRBJ2-5; abundance: .; CDR3aa: CASSLAASGRIGETQYF; CDR3nt: TGCGCCAGCAGCTTGGCCGCTAGCGGGAGGATAGGGGAGACCCAGTACTTC
d_gene: .; v_gene: TRBV2; j_gene: TRBJ2-5; abundance: once; CDR3aa: CASSERETQYF; CDR3nt: TGTGCCAGCAGCGAGAGAGAGACCCAGTACTTC
d_gene: TRBD1; v_gene: TRBV7-8; j_gene: TRBJ1-2; abundance: .; CDR3aa: CASSRTGDGYTF; CDR3nt: TGTGCCAGCAGCAGAACAGGGGATGGCTACACCTTC
d_gene: TRBD2; v_gene: TRBV4-2; j_gene: TRBJ2-2; abundance: .; CDR3aa: CASSQLAGGLGELFF; CDR3nt: TGTGCCAGCAGCCAACTAGCGGGAGGTCTCGGGGAGCTGTTTTTT
d_gene: .; v_gene: TRBV24-1; j_gene: TRBJ2-1; abundance: once; CDR3aa: CATSDSFLQGSSYNEQFF; CDR3nt: TGTGCCACCAGTGACTCCTTTTTACAGGGTAGCTCCTACAATGAGCAGTTCTTC
d_gene: .; v_gene: TRBV12-5; j_gene: TRBJ1-2; abundance: .; CDR3aa: CASGAGQGGYGYTF; CDR3nt: TGTGCTAGTGGGGCTGGCCAGGGCGGCTATGGCTACACCTTC
d_gene: .; v_gene: TRBV7-9; j_gene: TRBJ2-7; abundance: .; CDR3aa: CASSLDPRGYEQYF; CDR3nt: TGTGCCAGCAGCCTCGACCCCAGGGGCTACGAGCAGTACTTC
d_gene: TRBD2; v_gene: TRBV27; j_gene: TRBJ2-3; abundance: once; CDR3aa: CASSRLAASTDTQYF; CDR3nt: TGTGCCAGCAGCCGACTAGCGGCTAGCACAGATACGCAGTATTTT
d_gene: TRBD2; v_gene: TRBV2; j_gene: TRBJ2-3; abundance: .; CDR3aa: CASKVLAGNTDTQYF; CDR3nt: TGTGCCAGCAAAGTACTAGCGGGGAACACAGATACGCAGTATTTT
d_gene: .; v_gene: TRBV30; j_gene: TRBJ1-2; abundance: .; CDR3aa: CAWRGAHVYGYTF; CDR3nt: TGTGCCTGGAGGGGCGCCCATGTCTATGGCTACACCTTC
d_gene: .; v_gene: TRBV7-2; j_gene: TRBJ1-5; abundance: once; CDR3aa: CASSLKLAGNQPQHF; CDR3nt: TGTGCCAGCAGCTTAAAATTGGCAGGCAATCAGCCCCAGCATTTT
d_gene: .; v_gene: TRBV11-2; j_gene: TRBJ1-2; abundance: few; CDR3aa: CASSPAGQRGYTF; CDR3nt: TGTGCCAGCAGCCCCGCAGGACAACGAGGCTACACCTTC
d_gene: TRBD2; v_gene: TRBV19; j_gene: TRBJ2-7; abundance: .; CDR3aa: CASSGRGGRSYEQYF; CDR3nt: TGTGCCAGTAGCGGTCGGGGAGGGAGGTCCTACGAGCAGTACTTC
d_gene: .; v_gene: TRBV5-1; j_gene: TRBJ1-1; abundance: .; CDR3aa: CASSLDGRATEAFF; CDR3nt: TGCGCCAGCAGCTTGGACGGCAGGGCCACTGAAGCTTTCTTT
d_gene: .; v_gene: TRBV30; j_gene: TRBJ1-1; abundance: once; CDR3aa: CAWSVGEWDTEAFF; CDR3nt: TGTGCCTGGAGTGTTGGGGAGTGGGACACTGAAGCTTTCTTT
d_gene: .; v_gene: TRBV5-1; j_gene: TRBJ2-2; abundance: .; CDR3aa: CASSHRTVGNTGELFF; CDR3nt: TGCGCCAGCAGCCACCGGACAGTGGGGAACACCGGGGAGCTGTTTTTT
d_gene: .; v_gene: TRBV30; j_gene: TRBJ2-7; abundance: .; CDR3aa: CAWSGGNSVEQYF; CDR3nt: TGTGCCTGGAGTGGCGGAAACTCGGTGGAGCAGTACTTC
d_gene: TRBD2; v_gene: TRBV7-8; j_gene: TRBJ2-1; abundance: .; CDR3aa: CASSPITSGRATEQFF; CDR3nt: TGTGCCAGCAGCCCGATTACTAGCGGGAGGGCGACTGAGCAGTTCTTC
d_gene: .; v_gene: TRBV27; j_gene: TRBJ1-1; abundance: .; CDR3aa: CASRYPGKGGPNTEAFF; CDR3nt: TGTGCCAGCCGTTACCCGGGGAAGGGCGGACCGAACACTGAAGCTTTCTTT
d_gene: TRBD2; v_gene: TRBV5-4; j_gene: TRBJ2-7; abundance: once; CDR3aa: CASSSERTSGAFYEQYF; CDR3nt: TGTGCCAGCAGCTCCGAAAGGACTAGCGGAGCCTTTTACGAGCAGTACTTC
d_gene: TRBD1; v_gene: TRBV7-3; j_gene: TRBJ1-3; abundance: .; CDR3aa: CASSPAGGHSGNTIYF; CDR3nt: TGTGCCAGCAGCCCGGCAGGGGGTCACTCTGGAAACACCATATATTTT
d_gene: .; v_gene: TRBV12-3/TRBV12-4; j_gene: TRBJ2-7; abundance: .; CDR3aa: CASSLVGDYEQYF; CDR3nt: TGTGCCAGCAGTTTAGTAGGGGACTACGAGCAGTACTTC
d_gene: .; v_gene: TRBV27; j_gene: TRBJ2-6; abundance: few; CDR3aa: CASSSGSGANVLTF; CDR3nt: TGTGCCAGCAGTTCGGGAAGTGGGGCCAACGTCCTGACTTTC
d_gene: TRBD1; v_gene: TRBV3-1/TRBV3-2; j_gene: TRBJ1-4; abundance: few; CDR3aa: CASRRALRDRNEKLFF; CDR3nt: TGTGCCAGCAGGAGGGCCCTCCGGGACAGAAATGAAAAACTGTTTTTT
d_gene: .; v_gene: TRBV2; j_gene: TRBJ2-3; abundance: .; CDR3aa: CASSEESTDTQYF; CDR3nt: TGTGCCAGCAGTGAGGAGAGCACAGATACGCAGTATTTT
d_gene: .; v_gene: TRBV15; j_gene: TRBJ1-4; abundance: .; CDR3aa: CATSRDALGGAANEKLFF; CDR3nt: TGTGCCACCAGCAGAGACGCCTTGGGAGGAGCGGCTAATGAAAAACTGTTTTTT
d_gene: .; v_gene: TRBV19; j_gene: TRBJ1-4; abundance: .; CDR3aa: CASSILGGGNEKLFF; CDR3nt: TGTGCCAGTAGTATCCTCGGCGGAGGGAATGAAAAACTGTTTTTT
d_gene: .; v_gene: TRBV12-3/TRBV12-4; j_gene: TRBJ1-1; abundance: .; CDR3aa: CASSLAFLGGAFF; CDR3nt: TGTGCCAGCAGTTTAGCGTTTTTGGGAGGGGCTTTCTTT
d_gene: TRBD1; v_gene: TRBV3-1/TRBV3-2; j_gene: TRBJ1-6; abundance: .; CDR3aa: CASSQYAGGNSPLHF; CDR3nt: TGTGCCAGCAGCCAATACGCAGGGGGTAATTCACCCCTCCACTTT
d_gene: TRBD2; v_gene: TRBV5-4; j_gene: TRBJ2-2; abundance: .; CDR3aa: CASTKAGAGSGELFF; CDR3nt: TGTGCCAGCACTAAAGCGGGAGCGGGTAGTGGGGAGCTGTTTTTT
d_gene: TRBD1; v_gene: TRBV6-5; j_gene: TRBJ2-1; abundance: .; CDR3aa: CASSYSWTGGNEQFF; CDR3nt: TGTGCCAGCAGTTACAGCTGGACAGGGGGAAATGAGCAGTTCTTC
d_gene: .; v_gene: TRBV10-3; j_gene: TRBJ2-1; abundance: .; CDR3aa: CAIRPQGSSYNEQFF; CDR3nt: TGTGCCATCAGACCCCAGGGGAGCTCCTACAATGAGCAGTTCTTC
d_gene: TRBD1; v_gene: TRBV19; j_gene: TRBJ2-6; abundance: .; CDR3aa: CASSISRGSSGANVLTF; CDR3nt: TGTGCCAGTAGTATATCCAGGGGGTCCTCTGGGGCCAACGTCCTGACTTTC
d_gene: .; v_gene: TRBV3-1/TRBV3-2; j_gene: TRBJ1-3; abundance: few; CDR3aa: CASSQTTGSGNTIYF; CDR3nt: TGTGCCAGCAGCCAGACCACAGGGTCTGGAAACACCATATATTTT
d_gene: TRBD2; v_gene: TRBV19; j_gene: TRBJ2-3; abundance: .; CDR3aa: CASTGTSVSTDTQYF; CDR3nt: TGTGCCAGTACCGGGACTAGCGTTAGCACAGATACGCAGTATTTT
d_gene: .; v_gene: TRBV4-1; j_gene: TRBJ2-5; abundance: .; CDR3aa: CASSLGGPDTQYF; CDR3nt: TGCGCCAGCAGCCTAGGAGGGCCTGACACCCAGTACTTC
d_gene: .; v_gene: TRBV29-1; j_gene: TRBJ1-2; abundance: .; CDR3aa: CSVEPTFRARYGYTF; CDR3nt: TGCAGCGTTGAACCCACCTTCAGGGCGCGGTATGGCTACACCTTC
d_gene: TRBD1; v_gene: TRBV24-1; j_gene: TRBJ2-2; abundance: .; CDR3aa: CATSDPPGGEGRPGELFF; CDR3nt: TGTGCCACCAGTGATCCCCCAGGGGGCGAGGGTCGTCCCGGGGAGCTGTTTTTT
d_gene: TRBD2; v_gene: TRBV5-4; j_gene: TRBJ2-1; abundance: .; CDR3aa: CASSLGLARSYNEQFF; CDR3nt: TGTGCCAGCAGCTTGGGACTAGCGAGATCCTACAATGAGCAGTTCTTC
d_gene: TRBD1; v_gene: TRBV18; j_gene: TRBJ1-5; abundance: .; CDR3aa: CASSPRQGAGSNQPQHF; CDR3nt: TGTGCCAGCTCACCACGGCAGGGGGCTGGCAGCAATCAGCCCCAGCATTTT
d_gene: .; v_gene: TRBV6-2/TRBV6-3; j_gene: TRBJ1-5; abundance: .; CDR3aa: CASSPGQVSNQPQHF; CDR3nt: TGTGCCAGCAGCCCGGGACAAGTTAGCAATCAGCCCCAGCATTTT
d_gene: .; v_gene: TRBV9; j_gene: TRBJ2-1; abundance: .; CDR3aa: CASSPSGNEQFF; CDR3nt: TGTGCCAGCAGCCCCTCGGGTAATGAGCAGTTCTTC
d_gene: .; v_gene: TRBV6-5; j_gene: TRBJ2-3; abundance: .; CDR3aa: CASSFTRAITDTQYF; CDR3nt: TGTGCCAGCAGTTTCACCAGGGCGATCACAGATACGCAGTATTTT
d_gene: .; v_gene: TRBV18; j_gene: TRBJ2-7; abundance: .; CDR3aa: CASSQRQDSYEQYF; CDR3nt: TGTGCCAGCTCACAACGACAAGACTCCTACGAGCAGTACTTC
d_gene: .; v_gene: TRBV28; j_gene: TRBJ1-5; abundance: once; CDR3aa: CASMLGGAGRDSNQPQHF; CDR3nt: TGTGCCAGCATGTTGGGAGGCGCCGGTCGGGATAGCAATCAGCCCCAGCATTTT
d_gene: TRBD2; v_gene: TRBV14; j_gene: TRBJ2-3; abundance: .; CDR3aa: CASSQDGGRSTDTQYF; CDR3nt: TGTGCCAGCAGCCAAGATGGCGGGAGAAGTACAGATACGCAGTATTTT
d_gene: .; v_gene: TRBV6-6; j_gene: TRBJ2-4; abundance: .; CDR3aa: CASRDSGGAKNIQYF; CDR3nt: TGTGCCAGCAGAGACTCAGGGGGGGCCAAAAACATTCAGTACTTC
d_gene: .; v_gene: TRBV27; j_gene: TRBJ1-3; abundance: .; CDR3aa: CASSFNGGPGNTIYF; CDR3nt: TGTGCCAGCAGTTTTAACGGAGGTCCTGGAAACACCATATATTTT
d_gene: .; v_gene: TRBV6-5; j_gene: TRBJ1-2; abundance: .; CDR3aa: CASRGTYPYGYTF; CDR3nt: TGTGCCAGCAGGGGGACATACCCTTATGGCTACACCTTC
d_gene: TRBD2; v_gene: TRBV15; j_gene: TRBJ2-3; abundance: .; CDR3aa: CATSREPPQAGASTRGTQYF; CDR3nt: TGTGCCACCAGCAGAGAACCCCCTCAAGCGGGGGCTTCAACTAGGGGTACGCAGTATTTT
d_gene: .; v_gene: TRBV5-1; j_gene: TRBJ2-1; abundance: .; CDR3aa: CASSLDQTYNEQFF; CDR3nt: TGCGCCAGCAGCTTGGATCAGACTTACAATGAGCAGTTCTTC
d_gene: TRBD1; v_gene: TRBV5-1; j_gene: TRBJ1-2; abundance: .; CDR3aa: CASSVDRGPYGYTF; CDR3nt: TGCGCCAGCAGCGTTGACAGGGGCCCATATGGCTACACCTTC
d_gene: .; v_gene: TRBV3-1/TRBV3-2; j_gene: TRBJ2-3; abundance: .; CDR3aa: CASSQVGPGADTQYF; CDR3nt: TGTGCCAGCAGCCAAGTCGGACCGGGGGCAGATACGCAGTATTTT
d_gene: .; v_gene: TRBV15; j_gene: TRBJ1-1; abundance: .; CDR3aa: CATSKTNPPGNTEAFF; CDR3nt: TGTGCCACCAGCAAGACTAACCCCCCCGGGAACACTGAAGCTTTCTTT
d_gene: .; v_gene: TRBV19; j_gene: TRBJ2-3; abundance: .; CDR3aa: CASRGVSPFTDTQYF; CDR3nt: TGTGCCAGTAGAGGAGTATCACCCTTCACAGATACGCAGTATTTT
d_gene: .; v_gene: TRBV3-1/TRBV3-2; j_gene: TRBJ2-3; abundance: .; CDR3aa: CASSQDPRRSRTDTQYF; CDR3nt: TGTGCCAGCAGCCAAGATCCTCGGCGGAGCCGCACAGATACGCAGTATTTT